The 9 T cell receptor beta chains listed next were all sequenced from one sample in a study of blood T cell repertoires in COVID-19. Repertoires were generated with immunoSEQ multiplex PCR, while TCRdb's copy carries only in-frame clones and drops some. This table has 160,000 or so clones, 86% appearing once. Sequenced: peripheral blood. These receptors were obtained from a woman in her seventies with acute or convalescent COVID-19.

V gene TRBV11-2 combines with J gene TRBJ2-2; perhaps TRBD1 as D (6 bases). V gave up 7 bases and J gave up 4 bases, with 16 bases separating them. Germline CDR1 SGHAT, CDR2 FQNNGV. This CDR3 has 15 residues. The CDR3 loop is CASNFPGHGTGELFF. The CDR3 DNA sequence: TGTGCCAGCAATTTTCCGGGACATGGCACCGGGGAGCTGTTTTTT.

This chain connects TRBV4-1 to TRBJ2-5; the match to TRBD1 covers 8 bases. Trimming removed 4 bases from V and 4 bases from J; junction bases left unmatched: 11. This CDR3 spans 16 amino acids. CDR1 is MGHRA and CDR2 is YSYEKL in the germline V gene. CDR3 nucleotides: TGCGCCAGCAGCCCAACCCGACAGGGGAGGCGAGAGACCCAGTACTTC. Protein product: CASSPTRQGRRETQYF.

The J gene is TRBJ1-4, the V gene TRBV30, with D possibly matching TRBD1 (6 bases). CDR3 size: 12 residues. The V end was cut by 4 bases, the J end by 13 bases, with 16 bases between. The germline V gene has CDR1 GTSNPN and CDR2 SVGIG (reference sequence). The CDR3: CAWKQDSSILFF. DNA for the CDR3: TGTGCCTGGAAACAGGACAGCAGCATACTGTTTTTT.

The V call is TRBV4-1, the J call TRBJ2-5; weak D call: TRBD2 (5 bases). The CDR3 extends over 17 amino acids. Between the trimmed V and J ends, which lost 2 bases and 5 bases, there was a span of 21 bases. The germline V gene has CDR1 MGHRA and CDR2 YSYEKL. The CDR3 loop is CASSQTGPTSFPETQYF. CDR3 nucleotides: TGCGCCAGCAGCCAAACTGGACCCACTAGTTTCCCGGAGACCCAGTACTTC.

A single count supports this clone. J is TRBJ2-3 and V is TRBV19; D is possibly TRBD2 (5 bases). The V gene lost 3 bases and the J gene lost 0 bases, with 10 bases spanning the gap. The length of the CDR3 is 15 residues. Germline loops: CDR1 LNHDA, CDR2 SQIVND (reference sequence). The CDR3 sequence: CASSIGVASTDTQYF. DNA for the CDR3: TGTGCCAGTAGTATCGGGGTTGCCAGCACAGATACGCAGTATTTT.

This sequence joins TRBV27 and TRBJ1-5, with a possible D match to TRBD1 (6 bases). Germline V CDR1 and CDR2: MNHEY, SMNVEV (reference sequence). The germline V and J ends were trimmed by 2 bases and 4 bases, with 9 bases remaining between them. The CDR3 contains 14 residues. This CDR3 is CASSLAGENQPQHF. The CDR3 coding sequence is TGTGCCAGCAGTTTAGCAGGGGAGAATCAGCCCCAGCATTTT.

On this clone itself: A junction end diverges from the germline sequence, so it may reflect a read error. The chain's CDR3 is CASSYGSSSHNEQFF. DNA of the CDR3: TGTGCCAGCAGTTACGGTTCTAGCTCCCACAATGAGCAGTTCTTC. The rearrangement uses TRBV6-5 and TRBJ2-1; possibly TRBD2 for D (5 bases). This CDR3 has 15 amino acids. Germline V gene sequence: CDR1 MNHEY, CDR2 SVGAGI.

The V gene is TRBV12-2, the J gene TRBJ2-7; no DNA check was done on the table's D call, TRBD2. TRBV12-2 is deemed a pseudogene. There are 21 residues in the CDR3. This CDR3 is CASRLAPGTSAGPRTSYEQYF. CDR3 nucleotides: TGTGCAAGTCGCTTAGCGCCCGGGACTAGCGCCGGGCCCCGAACCTCCTACGAGCAGTACTTC.

The rearrangement uses TRBV3-1 (or the pseudogene TRBV3-2) and TRBJ2-7; 7 bases line up with TRBD2. From germline, CDR1 is LGHDT and CDR2 YNNKEL (reference sequence). V was clipped by 0 bases and J by 5 bases; unmatched bases: 10. This CDR3 contains 16 residues. The CDR3 loop is CASSQDETSEGNEQYF. The CDR3, as DNA: TGTGCCAGCAGCCAAGATGAAACTAGCGAAGGTAACGAGCAGTACTTC.